A single sample gave rise to the 28 T cell receptor beta chains below, sequenced in a study of T cell repertoires in cytomegalovirus infection. These receptors lack a known antigen. A single record per CDR3 protein comes from TCRdb applying MiXCR to the reads. Of roughly 800,000 distinct CDR3 sequences listed, just under 30% are singletons. This specimen was cultured CD8+ T cells from PBMCs, taken from culture after CMV antigen stimulation. These receptors originate from a human donor in good health (CMV status not recorded). Some clones in this sample may be carry-over from other donors' samples.

The chain employs TRBV12-5 and TRBJ1-2; 8 positions agree with TRBD1. The junction had 5 bases not matched to a gene; V was cut back by 7 bases and J by 4 bases. Germline CDR1 is LGHNT and CDR2 is FRNRAP. CDR3 length: 13 residues. This CDR3 reads CASVQGASYGYTF. The CDR3 nucleotides are TGTGCTAGTGTTCAGGGGGCAAGCTATGGCTACACCTTC. The full variable domain, completed using reference TRBV12-5 and TRBJ1-2, is DARVTQTPRHKVTEMGQEVTMRCQPILGHNTVFWYRQTMMQGLELLAYFRNRAPLDDSGMPKDRFSAEMPDATLATLKIQPSEPRDSAVYFCASVQGASYGYTFGSGTRLTVV.

Many counts were recorded for this clonotype. J is TRBJ1-1 and V is TRBV7-3; D call uncertain. This CDR3 region has 17 residues. From germline, CDR1 is SGHTA and CDR2 FQGTGA. V shed 3 bases and J shed 1 base, with 18 bases lying between them. CDR3 DNA: TGTGCCAGCAGCTTCCATATGAGGCCCAACGGGAACACTGAAGCTTTCTTT. Its translation: CASSFHMRPNGNTEAFF.

The chain recombines TRBV6-6 with TRBJ2-6; 12 bases align to TRBD1. The CDR3 length is 20 residues. Germline V lookup: CDR1 MNHNY, CDR2 SVGAGI (reference sequence). The J segment lost 2 bases and the V segment lost 2 bases, leaving 10 bases of the junction unmatched. CDR3 amino acids: CASSYTPWDRGPTGANVLTF. The CDR3 DNA is TGTGCCAGCAGTTACACGCCGTGGGACAGGGGGCCGACTGGGGCCAACGTCCTGACTTTC.

The rearrangement links TRBV7-6 to TRBJ1-2, with D perhaps matching TRBD1 (5 bases). Per germline, CDR1 SGHVS and CDR2 FNYEAQ. This CDR3 has 15 amino acids. V was trimmed by 5 bases and J by 5 bases, leaving 18 bases between them. Here the CDR3 DNA reads TGTGCCAGCAGCCCACCCCCGGGAAAGGGGTATGGCTACACCTTC. Translation: CASSPPPGKGYGYTF. Based on the CDR3 plus reference TRBV7-6 and TRBJ1-2, the full variable domain is GAGVSQSPRYKVTKRGQDVALRCDPISGHVSLYWYRQALGQGPEFLTYFNYEAQQDKSGLPNDRFSAERPEGSISTLTIQRTEQRDSAMYRCASSPPPGKGYGYTFGSGTRLTVV.

The V gene is TRBV5-1, the J gene TRBJ1-1; possibly TRBD1 for D (6 bases). The V and J ends lost 0 bases and 3 bases respectively, with 12 bases between them. Germline loops: CDR1 SGHRS, CDR2 YFSETQ. The CDR3 covers 15 residues. CDR3 nucleotides: TGCGCCAGCAGCTTGGGGCGTCAGGGGTACACTGAAGCTTTCTTT. Protein: CASSLGRQGYTEAFF.

The chain employs TRBV7-3 and TRBJ2-6; D is unresolved. Germline V gene sequence: CDR1 SGHTA, CDR2 FQGTGA. CDR3 length: 17 residues. Deletions cut 2 bases from V and 4 bases from J, with 15 bases between. The CDR3 reads CASSLEPGISGANVLTF. The DNA for the CDR3 is TGTGCCAGCAGCTTAGAACCTGGGATATCAGGGGCCAACGTCCTGACTTTC.

This chain uses TRBV12-3 or TRBV12-4 with TRBJ2-5; 12 positions match TRBD1. The trim removed 5 bases at V and 4 bases at J, leaving 5 bases unmatched. This CDR3 is 15 amino acids long. The CDR3, as DNA: TGTGCCAGCAGTGGTACGGGACAGGGGGCAGAGACCCAGTACTTC. It is translated as CASSGTGQGAETQYF.

Written as DNA, the CDR3 is TGTGCCAGCAGCCGTTGGGCACTGACCGGGGAGCTGTTTTTT. It yields the protein CASSRWALTGELFF. V usage is TRBV11-3 and J usage is TRBJ2-2; D unclear. The CDR3 length is 14 residues. V was cut by 5 bases and J by 5 bases, with 12 bases left in between. Germline lookup yields CDR1 SGHNT and CDR2 YENEEA. Complete variable domain (other parts from reference TRBV11-3 and TRBJ2-2): EAGVVQSPRYKIIEKKQPVAFWCNPISGHNTLYWYLQNLGQGPELLIRYENEEAVDDSQLPKDRFSAERLKGVDSTLKIQPAELGDSAVYLCASSRWALTGELFFGEGSRLTVL.

This rearrangement joins TRBV29-1 to TRBJ2-5, with D perhaps TRBD2 (7 bases). Germline-derived CDR1 and CDR2 are SQVTM and ANQGSEA. This CDR3 is 14 amino acids long. With 4 bases removed from V and 3 bases from J, the gap between germline ends came to 15 bases. The CDR3 loop reads CSVVGSGGEETQYF. The CDR3 DNA is TGCAGCGTTGTCGGTTCGGGGGGCGAAGAGACCCAGTACTTC.

This clonotype was observed a few times. This chain links TRBV7-6 with TRBJ1-5, with D uncertain. This CDR3 comprises 13 residues. The germline CDR1 and CDR2 sequences are SGHVS and FNYEAQ. V was clipped by 0 bases and J by 11 bases, with 11 bases between them. The CDR3 loop is CASSLAAGTAQHF. The CDR3 nucleotides read TGTGCCAGCAGCTTAGCGGCCGGAACGGCCCAGCATTTT.

The J gene is TRBJ1-1, the V gene TRBV11-2; 9 bases are shared with TRBD1. The J segment lost 7 bases and the V segment lost 3 bases, leaving 21 bases of the junction unmatched. The CDR3 covers 19 residues. Per germline, CDR1 SGHAT and CDR2 FQNNGV. The CDR3 coding sequence is TGTGCCAGCAGCTTGACCTACGCGGGACAGGGTTCCGTGAAGGGTGAAGCTTTCTTT. Amino acid sequence: CASSLTYAGQGSVKGEAFF.

This clonotype was observed a handful of times. The chain uses TRBV20-1 and TRBJ2-1; 9 bases align to TRBD2. The V gene end was trimmed by 5 bases and the J gene end by 4 bases; junction bases not matched to a gene: 15. CDR1 DFQATT and CDR2 SNEGSKA come from the germline V gene (reference sequence). The CDR3 is made up of 17 amino acids. CDR3 nucleotides: TGCAGTGCTGGTTCCAGTATAGCGGGGGATTTGTACAATGAGCAGTTCTTC. Translation gives CSAGSSIAGDLYNEQFF.

CDR3: CASSPPETFGGETQYF. The CDR3 DNA is TGTGCCAGCTCACCCCCCGAGACCTTCGGGGGGGAGACCCAGTACTTC. This rearrangement joins TRBV18 to TRBJ2-5, with 7 bases identical to TRBD2. The CDR3 is made up of 16 amino acids. Trimming removed 3 bases from V and 5 bases from J; junction bases left unmatched: 12. Germline V gene data show CDR1 as KGHSH and CDR2 as LQKENI.

This clonotype occurred a few times. V is TRBV19 and J is TRBJ1-4, with TRBD1 matching 9 bases. The CDR3 covers 16 residues. The V segment lost 3 bases and the J segment 6 bases; nucleotides outside the gene matches: 8. Germline V CDR1 and CDR2: LNHDA, SQIVND (reference sequence). The CDR3 DNA is TGTGCCAGTAGTATCTTTCCGGGACAGGGAGATGAAAAACTGTTTTTT. It encodes CASSIFPGQGDEKLFF.

This clonotype was seen a handful of times. V gene TRBV20-1 combines with J gene TRBJ2-1; 12 bases align to TRBD2. J lost 7 bases, V lost 6 bases, and 13 bases had no gene match. Germline assignment: CDR1 DFQATT and CDR2 SNEGSKA (reference sequence). The CDR3 extends over 16 amino acids. CDR3 sequence reads: CSASGSRLAGENEQFF. As DNA, the CDR3 is TGCAGTGCCAGCGGGTCGAGACTAGCGGGGGAAAATGAGCAGTTCTTC.

The chain has TRBV20-1 and TRBJ2-7; possibly TRBD2 for D (6 bases). V lost 0 bases and J 2 bases, leaving 11 bases between the germline ends. CDR1 and CDR2 (germline): DFQATT, SNEGSKA (reference sequence). The CDR3 is 14 amino acids. CDR3 bases: TGCAGTGCTAGAGATGGGACTCGCACCTACGAGCAGTACTTC. Protein: CSARDGTRTYEQYF.

The genes are TRBV6-6 and TRBJ2-5; D is unresolved. V gave up 6 bases and J gave up 5 bases, with 10 bases separating them. The CDR3 runs 12 residues. Per the germline V gene, CDR1 is MNHNY and CDR2 is SVGAGI (reference sequence). CDR3 in DNA: TGTGCCAGCAGAGGTGAAGTGGAGACCCAGTACTTC. Its translation: CASRGEVETQYF.

The rearrangement uses TRBV12-3 or TRBV12-4 and TRBJ1-5; D remains ambiguous. The length of the CDR3 is 13 residues. Trimming removed 5 bases at V and 0 bases at J, with 5 bases between. The DNA for the CDR3 is TGTGCCAGCAGTACAACTAGCAATCAGCCCCAGCATTTT. Its protein product is CASSTTSNQPQHF.

This clonotype was observed a handful of times. This chain links TRBV6-5 with TRBJ2-1, with a weak D call TRBD1 (6 bases). Trimming pared 5 bases from V and 0 bases from J, leaving 20 bases between. The CDR3 runs 18 residues. The germline V gene encodes CDR1 MNHEY and CDR2 SVGAGI. CDR3 sequence reads: CASSEFPQGIGSYNEQFF. The CDR3 region has the DNA TGTGCCAGCAGTGAGTTCCCACAGGGAATTGGCTCCTACAATGAGCAGTTCTTC.

This clonotype was seen many times. The J gene is TRBJ2-3, the V gene TRBV7-6; 11 bases match TRBD2. This CDR3 has 17 residues. J was trimmed by 5 bases and V by 2 bases; bases with no gene match: 9. The germline V gene encodes CDR1 SGHVS and CDR2 FNYEAQ. The CDR3: CASSLYPSGGSGDTQYF. The CDR3 nucleotides are TGTGCCAGCAGCTTATATCCTAGCGGGGGGTCAGGAGATACGCAGTATTTT.

Note on this clonotype: The junction and the germline gene differ at one end; a read error may be behind it. The genes are TRBV29-1 and TRBJ1-2; no definite D call. The CDR3 spans 13 residues. Germline assignment: CDR1 SQVTM and CDR2 ANQGSEA. CDR3 coding DNA: TGCAGCGATGAACAGACGTTCGGGTATGGCTACACCTTC. Translation gives CSDEQTFGYGYTF.

The table lists this clonotype with a few counts. The chain links TRBV7-8 to TRBJ1-1; TRBD1 might be the D (5 bases). There are 13 residues in the CDR3. Trimming pared 5 bases from V and 3 bases from J, leaving 10 bases between. Germline V CDR1 and CDR2: SGHVS, FQNEAQ. CDR3 coding DNA: TGTGCCAGCAGCCAGACAGAGGACACTGAAGCTTTCTTT. Translated, it gives CASSQTEDTEAFF.

This clonotype appeared a few times. The V and J genes are TRBV29-1 and TRBJ2-1, with TRBD1 matching over 10 bases. The J segment lost 3 bases and the V segment lost 6 bases, leaving 5 bases of the junction unmatched. Germline V gene sequence: CDR1 SQVTM, CDR2 ANQGSEA. The CDR3 sequence is 14 residues long. The CDR3 nucleotides read TGCAGCGTCGGGACAGGGGCCGTCTACAATGAGCAGTTCTTC. Its translation is CSVGTGAVYNEQFF.

This clonotype was observed a few times. This chain joins TRBV12-3 or TRBV12-4 and TRBJ1-1, with D unclear. V was cut by 4 bases and J by 6 bases, with 9 bases left in between. This CDR3 has 12 amino acids. CDR3 in amino acids: CASSYSLPEAFF. DNA for the CDR3: TGTGCCAGCAGTTATTCGCTGCCTGAAGCTTTCTTT.

This clonotype has only a few counts. The chain joins TRBV7-2 to TRBJ2-2, with 9 bases that match TRBD1. CDR1 and CDR2 (germline): SGHTA, FQGNSA. V lost 3 bases to trimming and J lost 4 bases; unmatched junction nucleotides: 6. CDR3 length equals 16 residues. For the CDR3, the DNA is TGTGCCAGCAGCTTTACAGGGGGCGCGGGCACCGGGGAGCTGTTTTTT. The encoded protein is CASSFTGGAGTGELFF.

Only a few counts were recorded for this clonotype. The CDR3: CASSPDYEQYV. The CDR3 nucleotides are TGTGCCAGCAGCCCGGACTACGAGCAGTACGTC. The rearrangement links TRBV5-8 to TRBJ2-7, with D hard to call. The V end lost 4 bases, the J end lost 3 bases, and 5 bases lay between the germline ends. CDR1 and CDR2 (germline): SGHTS, YDEGEE. The CDR3 has 11 residues.

This clonotype has a handful of counts. The chain combines TRBV12-3 or TRBV12-4 with TRBJ1-2; D remains unclear. The germline V and J ends were trimmed by 0 bases and 5 bases, with 16 bases remaining between them. The CDR3 spans 16 residues. The CDR3 loop is CASSLARNAGYYGYTF. CDR3 coding DNA: TGTGCCAGCAGTTTAGCCCGGAATGCTGGCTATTATGGCTACACCTTC.

This clonotype was detected many times. The V and J genes are TRBV27 and TRBJ1-6; TRBD1 matches at 7 bases. J gave up 7 bases and V 6 bases, and 6 bases lay outside the gene matches. The CDR3 has 14 amino acids. Germline CDR1 MNHEY, CDR2 SMNVEV (reference sequence). CDR3: CASSLSGGNSPLHF. The CDR3 region has the DNA TGTGCCAGCAGCTTGTCAGGGGGAAATTCACCCCTCCACTTT.